This T cell receptor beta chain was captured by sequencing in a study of T cells in Graves' hyperthyroidism and ophthalmopathy. Template material for amplifying TCR beta CDR3 regions consisted of RNA transcripts. HTBI primers were employed in a first-round RT-PCR of the TCR CDR3. TCRdb recomputed calls from the multiplex PCR reads with MiXCR, one row per CDR3 protein. The top ten hold under 8.5% of the sample, which has fewer than 800,000 distinct CDR3 sequences, roughly 17% seen once. This CDR3 region has 15 residues. V lost 0 bases and J lost 1, with 10 bases in between. Germline V gives CDR1 SGDLS, CDR2 YYNGEE. This clonotype was found once.

This sequence was found in a man aged 18-30 years with Graves' hyperthyroidism. The sequencing input was blood. The rearrangement uses TRBV9 and TRBJ1-1; no reliable D call. The CDR3 region has the DNA TGTGCCAGCAGCGTAGTTGGGAGAGCGAACACTGAAGCTTTCTTT. This gives the protein CASSVVGRANTEAFF.